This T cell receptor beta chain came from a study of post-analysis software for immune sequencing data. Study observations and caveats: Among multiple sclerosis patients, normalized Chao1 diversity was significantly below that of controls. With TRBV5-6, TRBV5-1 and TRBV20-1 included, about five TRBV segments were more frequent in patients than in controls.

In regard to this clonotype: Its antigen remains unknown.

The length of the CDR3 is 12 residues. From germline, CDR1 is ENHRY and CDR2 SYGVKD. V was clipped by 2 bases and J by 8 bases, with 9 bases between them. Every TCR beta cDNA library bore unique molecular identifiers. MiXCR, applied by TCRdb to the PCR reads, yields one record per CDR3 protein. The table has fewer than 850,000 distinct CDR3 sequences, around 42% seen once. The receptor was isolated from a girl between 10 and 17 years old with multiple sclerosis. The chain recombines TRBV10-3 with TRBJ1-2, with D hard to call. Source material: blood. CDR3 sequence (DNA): TGTGCCATCAGTGAGGGGGAACTAGGCTACACCTTC. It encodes CAISEGELGYTF.